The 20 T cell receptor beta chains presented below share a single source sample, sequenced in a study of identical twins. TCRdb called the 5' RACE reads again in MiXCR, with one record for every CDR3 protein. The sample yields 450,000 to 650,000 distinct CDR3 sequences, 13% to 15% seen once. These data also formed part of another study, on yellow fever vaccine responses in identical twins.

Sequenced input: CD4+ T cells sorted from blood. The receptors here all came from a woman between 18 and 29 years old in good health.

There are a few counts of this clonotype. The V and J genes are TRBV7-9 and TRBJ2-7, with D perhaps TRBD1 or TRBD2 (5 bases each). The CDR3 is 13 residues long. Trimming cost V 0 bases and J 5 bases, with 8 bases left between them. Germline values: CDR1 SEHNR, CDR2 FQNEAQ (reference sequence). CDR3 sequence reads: CASSLAGTHEQYF. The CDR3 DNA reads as TGTGCCAGCAGCTTAGCGGGGACCCACGAGCAGTACTTC. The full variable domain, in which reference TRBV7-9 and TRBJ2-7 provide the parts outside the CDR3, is DTGVSQNPRHKITKRGQNVTFRCDPISEHNRLYWYRQTLGQGPEFLTYFQNEAQLEKSRLLSDRFSAERPKGSFSTLEIQRTEQGDSAMYLCASSLAGTHEQYFGPGTRLTVT.

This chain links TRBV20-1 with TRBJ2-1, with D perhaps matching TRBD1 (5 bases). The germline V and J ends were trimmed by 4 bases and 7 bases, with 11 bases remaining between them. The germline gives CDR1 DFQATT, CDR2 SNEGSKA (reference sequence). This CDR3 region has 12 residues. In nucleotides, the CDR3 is TGCAGTGCTAAGGGGCTAGGAAATGAGCAGTTCTTC. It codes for CSAKGLGNEQFF.

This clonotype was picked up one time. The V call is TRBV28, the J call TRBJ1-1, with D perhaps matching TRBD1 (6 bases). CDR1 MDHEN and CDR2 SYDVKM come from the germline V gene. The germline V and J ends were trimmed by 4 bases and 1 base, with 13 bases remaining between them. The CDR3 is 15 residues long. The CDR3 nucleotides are TGTGCCAGCAGTTACTCGGACAGAAAGAACACTGAAGCTTTCTTT. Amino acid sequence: CASSYSDRKNTEAFF.

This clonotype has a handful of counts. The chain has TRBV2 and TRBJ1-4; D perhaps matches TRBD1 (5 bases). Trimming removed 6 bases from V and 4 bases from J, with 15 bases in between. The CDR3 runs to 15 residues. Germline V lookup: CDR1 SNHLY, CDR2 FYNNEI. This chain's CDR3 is CASRTRTYGNEKLFF. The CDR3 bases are TGTGCCAGCAGGACCAGGACATATGGTAATGAAAAACTGTTTTTT.

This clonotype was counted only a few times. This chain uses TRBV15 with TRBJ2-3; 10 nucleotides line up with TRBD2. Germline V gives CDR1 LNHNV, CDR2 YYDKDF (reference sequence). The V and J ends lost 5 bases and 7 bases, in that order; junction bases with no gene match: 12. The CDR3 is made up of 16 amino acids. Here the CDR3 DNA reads TGTGCCACCAGCCCGCGGACTAGCGGAGCCATGTATACGCAGTATTTT. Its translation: CATSPRTSGAMYTQYF.

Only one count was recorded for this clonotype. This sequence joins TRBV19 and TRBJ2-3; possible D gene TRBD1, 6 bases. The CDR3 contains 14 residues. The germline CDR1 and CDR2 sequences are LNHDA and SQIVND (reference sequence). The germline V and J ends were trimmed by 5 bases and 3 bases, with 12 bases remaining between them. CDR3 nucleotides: TGTGCCAGTAGTCTTAGGGGGACAACAGATACGCAGTATTTT. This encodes CASSLRGTTDTQYF. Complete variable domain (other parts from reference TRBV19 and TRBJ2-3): DGGITQSPKYLFRKEGQNVTLSCEQNLNHDAMYWYRQDPGQGLRLIYYSQIVNDFQKGDIAEGYSVSREKKESFPLTVTSAQKNPTAFYLCASSLRGTTDTQYFGPGTRLTVL.

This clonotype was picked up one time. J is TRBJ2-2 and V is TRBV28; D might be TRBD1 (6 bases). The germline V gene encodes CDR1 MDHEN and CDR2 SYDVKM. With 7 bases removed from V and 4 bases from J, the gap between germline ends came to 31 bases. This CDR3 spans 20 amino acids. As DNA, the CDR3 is TGTGCCAGCAACCCCTCCCCCGGACAGTGTCACCCTGGGGGCACCGGGGAGCTGTTTTTT. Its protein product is CASNPSPGQCHPGGTGELFF.

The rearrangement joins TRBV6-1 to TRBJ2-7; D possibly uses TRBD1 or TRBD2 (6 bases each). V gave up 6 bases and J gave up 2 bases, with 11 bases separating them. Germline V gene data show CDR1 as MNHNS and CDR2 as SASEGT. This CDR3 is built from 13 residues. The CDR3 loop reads CASRGGGTYEQYF. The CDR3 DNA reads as TGTGCCAGCAGGGGGGGCGGAACCTACGAGCAGTACTTC.

The CDR3 DNA follows: TGTGCCAGCAGGGGAGAGACGGGAGAGACCCAGTACTTC. This encodes CASRGETGETQYF. The genes are TRBV2 and TRBJ2-5; tentatively, D is TRBD2 (5 bases). The CDR3 sequence is 13 residues long. The V end was cut by 6 bases, the J end by 4 bases, with 12 bases between. Germline values: CDR1 SNHLY, CDR2 FYNNEI.

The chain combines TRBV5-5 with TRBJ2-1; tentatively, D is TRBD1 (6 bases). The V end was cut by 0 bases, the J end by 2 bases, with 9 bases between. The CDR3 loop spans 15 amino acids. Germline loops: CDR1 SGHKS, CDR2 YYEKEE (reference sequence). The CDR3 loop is CASSLVQGAYNEQFF. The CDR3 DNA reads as TGTGCCAGCAGCTTGGTACAGGGTGCCTACAATGAGCAGTTCTTC.

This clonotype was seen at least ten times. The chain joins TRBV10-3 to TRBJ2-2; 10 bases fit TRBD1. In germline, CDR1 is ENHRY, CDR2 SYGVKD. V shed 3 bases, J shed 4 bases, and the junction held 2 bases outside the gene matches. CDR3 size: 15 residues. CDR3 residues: CAISEGTGVTGELFF. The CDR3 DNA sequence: TGTGCCATCAGTGAAGGGACAGGGGTCACCGGGGAGCTGTTTTTT.

The CDR3 DNA reads as TGTGCCAGCAGCAAAGGTCCCTCGTGGAGGAGAGGGGGATCCTACAATGAGCAGTTCTTC. Protein: CASSKGPSWRRGGSYNEQFF. This rearrangement joins TRBV21-1 to TRBJ2-1; the table names TRBD1, a call not compared with the DNA. TRBV21-1 is described as a pseudogene. This CDR3 spans 20 amino acids.

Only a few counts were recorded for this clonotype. The CDR3 DNA reads TGCAGTGCTAGAGGAGGCAGAGCCCAAGAGACCCAGTACTTC. It specifies CSARGGRAQETQYF. This chain uses TRBV20-1 with TRBJ2-5; D is undetermined. Trimming stripped 1 base from V and 1 base from J, with 10 bases between. The CDR3 is 14 residues long. The V gene's germline CDR1 is DFQATT and CDR2 SNEGSKA (reference sequence).

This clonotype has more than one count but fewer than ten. This CDR3 is CASSRGGGNYEQYV. DNA for the CDR3: TGTGCCAGCAGCCGGGGGGGCGGGAACTACGAGCAGTACGTC. J is TRBJ2-7 and V is TRBV7-9, with 8 bases that match TRBD2. The CDR3 length is 14 residues. Germline trimming cut 5 bases from V and 3 bases from J; bases unmatched to any gene: 6. Germline V CDR1 and CDR2: SEHNR, FQNEAQ (reference sequence).

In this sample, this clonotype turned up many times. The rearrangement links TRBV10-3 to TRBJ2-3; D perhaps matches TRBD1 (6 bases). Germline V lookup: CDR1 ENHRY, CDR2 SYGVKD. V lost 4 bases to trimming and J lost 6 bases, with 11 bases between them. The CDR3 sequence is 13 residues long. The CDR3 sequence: CAISASRGDTQYF. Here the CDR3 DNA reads TGTGCCATCAGTGCATCCAGGGGCGATACGCAGTATTTT.

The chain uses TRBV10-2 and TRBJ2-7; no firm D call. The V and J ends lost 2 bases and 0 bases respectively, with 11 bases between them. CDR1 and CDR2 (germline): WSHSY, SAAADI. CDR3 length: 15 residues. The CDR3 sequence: CASSERLPSSYEQYV. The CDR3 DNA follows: TGCGCCAGCAGTGAGAGACTCCCAAGCTCCTACGAGCAGTACGTC.

The CDR3: CASSLQGGKENIQYF. The CDR3 DNA sequence: TGTGCCAGCAGCCTCCAAGGGGGCAAGGAAAACATTCAGTACTTC. This chain connects TRBV7-9 to TRBJ2-4, with 7 bases fitting TRBD1. The length of the CDR3 is 15 residues. With 5 bases clipped from V and 5 bases from J, the junction kept 9 bases outside the gene matches. CDR1 and CDR2 (germline): SEHNR, FQNEAQ (reference sequence).

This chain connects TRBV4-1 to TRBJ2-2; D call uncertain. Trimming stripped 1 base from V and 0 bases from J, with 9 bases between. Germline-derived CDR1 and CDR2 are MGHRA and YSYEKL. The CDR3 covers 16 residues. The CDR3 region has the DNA TGCGCCAGCAGCCAAGCGGGTCCGGCGAACACCGGGGAGCTGTTTTTT. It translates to CASSQAGPANTGELFF.

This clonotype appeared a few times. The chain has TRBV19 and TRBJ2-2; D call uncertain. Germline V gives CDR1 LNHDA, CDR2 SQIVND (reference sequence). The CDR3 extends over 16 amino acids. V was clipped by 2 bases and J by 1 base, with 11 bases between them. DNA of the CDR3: TGTGCCAGTAGTATACTTCAGGCTGGGAACACCGGGGAGCTGTTTTTT. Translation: CASSILQAGNTGELFF.

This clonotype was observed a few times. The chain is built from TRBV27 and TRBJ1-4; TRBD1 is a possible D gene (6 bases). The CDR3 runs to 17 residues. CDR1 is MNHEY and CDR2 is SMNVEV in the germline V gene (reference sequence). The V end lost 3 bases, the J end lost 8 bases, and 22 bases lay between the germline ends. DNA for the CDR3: TGTGCCAGCAGTTTCCGCCGTCCGGGGGCAGCGGGAGAAAAACTGTTTTTT. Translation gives CASSFRRPGAAGEKLFF. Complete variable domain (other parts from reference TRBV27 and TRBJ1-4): EAQVTQNPRYLITVTGKKLTVTCSQNMNHEYMSWYRQDPGLGLRQIYYSMNVEVTDKGDVPEGYKVSRKEKRNFPLILESPSPNQTSLYFCASSFRRPGAAGEKLFFGSGTQLSVL.